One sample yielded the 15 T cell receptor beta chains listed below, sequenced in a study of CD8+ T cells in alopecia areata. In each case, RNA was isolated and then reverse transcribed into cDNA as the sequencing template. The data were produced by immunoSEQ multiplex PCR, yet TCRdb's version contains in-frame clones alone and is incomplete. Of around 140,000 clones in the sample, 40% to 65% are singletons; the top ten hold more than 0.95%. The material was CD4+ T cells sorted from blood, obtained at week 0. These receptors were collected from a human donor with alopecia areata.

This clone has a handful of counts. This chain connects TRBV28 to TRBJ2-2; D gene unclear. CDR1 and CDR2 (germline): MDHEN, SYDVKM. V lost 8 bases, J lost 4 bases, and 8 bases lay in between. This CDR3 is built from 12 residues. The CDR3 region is CASYAVTGELFF. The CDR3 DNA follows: TGTGCCAGCTACGCGGTCACCGGGGAGCTGTTTTTT.

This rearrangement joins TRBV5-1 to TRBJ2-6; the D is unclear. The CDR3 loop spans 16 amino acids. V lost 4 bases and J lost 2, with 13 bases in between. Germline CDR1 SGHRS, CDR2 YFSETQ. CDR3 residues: CASSLQPSTGANVLTF. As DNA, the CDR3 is TGCGCCAGCAGCCTCCAACCTAGTACTGGGGCCAACGTCCTGACTTTC. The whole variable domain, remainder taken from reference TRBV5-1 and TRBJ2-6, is KAGVTQTPRYLIKTRGQQVTLSCSPISGHRSVSWYQQTPGQGLQFLFEYFSETQRNKGNFPGRFSGRQFSNSRSEMNVSTLELGDSALYLCASSLQPSTGANVLTFGAGSRLTVL.

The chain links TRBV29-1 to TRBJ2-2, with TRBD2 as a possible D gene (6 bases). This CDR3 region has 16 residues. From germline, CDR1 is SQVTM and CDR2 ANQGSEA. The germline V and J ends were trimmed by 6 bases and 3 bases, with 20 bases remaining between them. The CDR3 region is CSVRPPGGSHTGELFF. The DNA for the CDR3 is TGCAGCGTCCGACCACCTGGGGGGTCCCACACCGGGGAGCTGTTTTTT.

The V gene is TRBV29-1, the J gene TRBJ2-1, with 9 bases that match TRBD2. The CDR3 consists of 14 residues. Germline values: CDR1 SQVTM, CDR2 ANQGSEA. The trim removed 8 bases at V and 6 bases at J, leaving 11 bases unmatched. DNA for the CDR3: TGCAGCCTATTAGCGGGAGTTGGAGGCAATGAGCAGTTCTTC. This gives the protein CSLLAGVGGNEQFF.

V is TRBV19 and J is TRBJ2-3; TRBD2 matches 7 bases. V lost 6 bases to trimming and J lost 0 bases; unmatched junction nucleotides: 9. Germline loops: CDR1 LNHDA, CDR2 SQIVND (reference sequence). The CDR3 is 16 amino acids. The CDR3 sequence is CASSPPGAGSTDTQYF. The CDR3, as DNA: TGTGCCAGTAGCCCCCCCGGAGCGGGGAGCACAGATACGCAGTATTTT.

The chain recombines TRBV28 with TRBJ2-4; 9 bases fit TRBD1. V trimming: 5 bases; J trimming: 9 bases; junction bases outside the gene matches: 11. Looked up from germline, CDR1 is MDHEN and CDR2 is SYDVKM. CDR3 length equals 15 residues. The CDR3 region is CASSPTPGQGPIQYF. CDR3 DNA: TGTGCCAGCAGTCCAACGCCGGGACAGGGCCCCATTCAGTACTTC.

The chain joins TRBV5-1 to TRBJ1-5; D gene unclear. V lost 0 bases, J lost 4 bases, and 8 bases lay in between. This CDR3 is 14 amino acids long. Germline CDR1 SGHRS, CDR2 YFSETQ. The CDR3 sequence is CASSLGSSNQPQHF. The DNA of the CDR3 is TGCGCCAGCAGCTTGGGGTCATCGAATCAGCCCCAGCATTTT.

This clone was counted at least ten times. The CDR3 DNA reads as TGTGCCAGCAGCGCAAGACAGGGGGCGCGAGGAAACACCATATATTTT. It specifies CASSARQGARGNTIYF. The J gene is TRBJ1-3, the V gene TRBV7-2, with TRBD1 matching 10 bases. The ends lost 5 bases at V and 4 bases at J; junction bases unmatched: 8. Germline CDR1 SGHTA, CDR2 FQGNSA. There are 16 residues in the CDR3.

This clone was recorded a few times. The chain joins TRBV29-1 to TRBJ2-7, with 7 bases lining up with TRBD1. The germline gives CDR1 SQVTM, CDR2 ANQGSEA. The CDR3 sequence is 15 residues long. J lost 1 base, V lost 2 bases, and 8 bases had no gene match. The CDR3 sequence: CSVEFRDRPSYEQYF. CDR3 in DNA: TGCAGCGTTGAATTCCGGGACAGACCTTCCTACGAGCAGTACTTC.

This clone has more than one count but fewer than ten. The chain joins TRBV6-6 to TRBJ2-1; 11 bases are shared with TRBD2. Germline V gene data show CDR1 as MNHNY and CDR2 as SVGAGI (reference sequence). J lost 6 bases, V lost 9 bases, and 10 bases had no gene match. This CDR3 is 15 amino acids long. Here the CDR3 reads CARLNLAGGPNEQFF. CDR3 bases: TGTGCCAGGCTGAACCTAGCGGGAGGACCCAATGAGCAGTTCTTC.

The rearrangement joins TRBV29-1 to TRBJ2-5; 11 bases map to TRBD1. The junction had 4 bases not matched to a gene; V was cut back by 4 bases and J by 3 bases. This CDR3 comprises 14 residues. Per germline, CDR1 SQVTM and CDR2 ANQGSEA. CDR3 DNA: TGCAGCGTTGTTCGGGACAGGGGGAAAGAGACCCAGTACTTC. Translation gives CSVVRDRGKETQYF.

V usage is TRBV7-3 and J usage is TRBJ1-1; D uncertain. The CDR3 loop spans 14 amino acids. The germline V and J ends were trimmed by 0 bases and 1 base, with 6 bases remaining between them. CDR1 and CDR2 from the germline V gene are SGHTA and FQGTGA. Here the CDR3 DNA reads TGTGCCAGCAGCTTAACGGTGGGGAACACTGAAGCTTTCTTT. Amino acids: CASSLTVGNTEAFF.

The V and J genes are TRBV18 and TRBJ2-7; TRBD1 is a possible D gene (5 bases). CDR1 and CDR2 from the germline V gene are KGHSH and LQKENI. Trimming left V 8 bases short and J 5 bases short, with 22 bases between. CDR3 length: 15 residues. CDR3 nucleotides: TGTGCCAGCCGTATAAGCTTGGGGCTCAGGGACGAGCAGTACTTC. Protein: CASRISLGLRDEQYF. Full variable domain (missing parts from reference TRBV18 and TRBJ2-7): NAGVMQNPRHLVRRRGQEARLRCSPMKGHSHVYWYRQLPEEGLKFMVYLQKENIIDESGMPKERFSAEFPKEGPSILRIQQVVRGDSAAYFCASRISLGLRDEQYFGPGTRLTVT.

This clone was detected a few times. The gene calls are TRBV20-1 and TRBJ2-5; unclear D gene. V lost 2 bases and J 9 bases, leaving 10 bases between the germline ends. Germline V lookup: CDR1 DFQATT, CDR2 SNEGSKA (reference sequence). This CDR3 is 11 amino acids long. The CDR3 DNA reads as TGCAGTGCTAGAAGTGAGGCCTCCCAGTACTTC. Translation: CSARSEASQYF.

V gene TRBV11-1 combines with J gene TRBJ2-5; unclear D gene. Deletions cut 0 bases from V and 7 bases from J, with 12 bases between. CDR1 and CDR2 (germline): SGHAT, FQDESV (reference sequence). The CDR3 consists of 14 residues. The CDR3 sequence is CASSLAGFKGTQYF. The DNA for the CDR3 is TGTGCCAGCAGCTTAGCGGGCTTCAAGGGGACCCAGTACTTC.